The 21 T cell receptor beta chains presented below share a single source sample, sequenced in a study of blood T cell repertoires in COVID-19. Produced via immunoSEQ multiplex PCR; TCRdb's table is partial and in-frame only. The table has about 370,000 clones, just over 90% seen once. Sequenced material: PBMCs or T cells enriched from blood (not recorded which). These receptors were collected from a woman aged 40 to 50 who had been exposed to COVID-19.

The J gene is TRBJ1-3, the V gene TRBV30, with D unclear. V dropped 5 bases and J dropped 0 bases, with 17 bases sitting between them. This CDR3 has 16 residues. Germline CDR1 GTSNPN, CDR2 SVGIG (reference sequence). This CDR3 is CAWEAGILSSGNTIYF. CDR3 bases: TGTGCCTGGGAGGCCGGGATCCTGAGCTCTGGAAACACCATATATTTT.

V and J are TRBV19 and TRBJ1-1; 9 bases are shared with TRBD1. The length of the CDR3 is 17 residues. V lost 5 bases, J lost 5 bases, and 15 bases stayed unmatched. CDR1 is LNHDA, CDR2 SQIVND, per germline (reference sequence). CDR3 sequence: CASSSGPTGGEGTEAFF. The CDR3 DNA follows: TGTGCCAGTAGTTCCGGACCGACAGGGGGTGAGGGAACTGAAGCTTTCTTT. Using reference TRBV19 and TRBJ1-1 for the parts outside the CDR3, the full variable domain is DGGITQSPKYLFRKEGQNVTLSCEQNLNHDAMYWYRQDPGQGLRLIYYSQIVNDFQKGDIAEGYSVSREKKESFPLTVTSAQKNPTAFYLCASSSGPTGGEGTEAFFGQGTRLTVV.

This chain joins TRBV13 and TRBJ1-2; unclear D gene. Trimming pared 5 bases from V and 5 bases from J, leaving 9 bases between. This CDR3 has 12 residues. Germline CDR1 is PRHDT and CDR2 is FYEKMQ (reference sequence). Here the CDR3 reads CASSRVRYGYTF. CDR3 DNA: TGTGCCAGCAGCCGCGTTCGTTATGGCTACACCTTC. Full variable domain (missing parts from reference TRBV13 and TRBJ1-2): AAGVIQSPRHLIKEKRETATLKCYPIPRHDTVYWYQQGPGQDPQFLISFYEKMQSDKGSIPDRFSAQQFSDYHSELNMSSLELGDSALYFCASSRVRYGYTFGSGTRLTVV.

This clone was recorded at least ten times. This chain connects TRBV29-1 to TRBJ2-2; unclear D gene. Trimming left V 4 bases short and J 6 bases short, with 9 bases between. The CDR3 extends over 12 amino acids. Germline V gene lookup returns CDR1 SQVTM and CDR2 ANQGSEA. As DNA, the CDR3 is TGCAGCGTTGGGAGTAACGCCGGGGAGCTGTTTTTT. Its protein product is CSVGSNAGELFF.

This clone was detected once. The rearrangement links TRBV9 to TRBJ1-3, with 8 bases aligning to TRBD1. Trimming cost V 0 bases and J 6 bases; bases outside gene matches: 11. CDR3 size: 17 residues. CDR1 and CDR2 (germline): SGDLS, YYNGEE. The CDR3 nucleotides read TGTGCCAGCAGCGTAGATGCCAGGACAGGGTCTCTAAACACCATATATTTT. Amino acids: CASSVDARTGSLNTIYF. The variable domain in full, with the rest retrieved from reference TRBV9 and TRBJ1-3, is DSGVTQTPKHLITATGQRVTLRCSPRSGDLSVYWYQQSLDQGLQFLIQYYNGEERAKGNILERFSAQQFPDLHSELNLSSLELGDSALYFCASSVDARTGSLNTIYFGEGSWLTVV.

V and J are TRBV7-2 and TRBJ2-1, with D possibly matching TRBD2 (5 bases). The CDR3 spans 13 residues. Germline V gene lookup returns CDR1 SGHTA and CDR2 FQGNSA. V shed 7 bases and J shed 7 bases, with 14 bases lying between them. CDR3 in amino acids: CASNSNRENEQFF. As DNA, the CDR3 is TGTGCCAGCAACTCTAATCGGGAAAATGAGCAGTTCTTC. The full variable domain, its missing parts supplied by reference TRBV7-2 and TRBJ2-1, is GAGVSQSPSNKVTEKGKDVELRCDPISGHTALYWYRQSLGQGLEFLIYFQGNSAPDKSGLPSDRFSAERTGGSVSTLTIQRTQQEDSAVYLCASNSNRENEQFFGPGTRLTVL.

The V call is TRBV4-1, the J call TRBJ1-2; possibly TRBD1 for D (5 bases). Trimming took off 0 bases at V and 4 bases at J, with 12 bases between the two ends. Germline V lookup: CDR1 MGHRA, CDR2 YSYEKL. This CDR3 contains 15 residues. DNA for the CDR3: TGCGCCAGCAGCCAAGATGTACAGGCCCCCTATGGCTACACCTTC. Its protein is CASSQDVQAPYGYTF.

This sequence joins TRBV10-1 and TRBJ2-2; 7 bases fit TRBD1. CDR3 length equals 14 residues. The germline gives CDR1 WNHNN, CDR2 SYGVQD (reference sequence). Trimming removed 3 bases from V and 8 bases from J; junction bases left unmatched: 6. The CDR3 coding sequence is TGCGCCAGCAGTGAAACAGGGGTCCCGGGGGAGCTGTTTTTT. As protein: CASSETGVPGELFF.

The chain carries TRBV11-2 and TRBJ1-1; 8 bases are shared with TRBD1. Germline assignment: CDR1 SGHAT and CDR2 FQNNGV. This CDR3 contains 16 residues. J lost 4 bases, V lost 6 bases, and 13 bases had no gene match. The DNA of the CDR3 is TGTGCCAGCAGTCTTTATGGACAGGGAAAGCGCACTGAAGCTTTCTTT. Its translation: CASSLYGQGKRTEAFF.

This sequence joins TRBV7-9 and TRBJ2-2; no clear D. The CDR3 length is 16 residues. The V and J ends lost 5 bases and 6 bases respectively, with 19 bases between them. Germline V gene sequence: CDR1 SEHNR, CDR2 FQNEAQ (reference sequence). In nucleotides, the CDR3 is TGTGCCAGCAGCCGCAGAGGTACTGGAGTATCCGGGGAGCTGTTTTTT. Its translation: CASSRRGTGVSGELFF.

The V and J genes are TRBV13 and TRBJ1-5; 9 bases are shared with TRBD1. This CDR3 contains 16 residues. The ends lost 5 bases at V and 0 bases at J; junction bases unmatched: 5. Per germline, CDR1 PRHDT and CDR2 FYEKMQ (reference sequence). The CDR3 spells CASSQQGAGSNQPQHF. The CDR3 bases are TGTGCCAGCAGCCAACAGGGGGCCGGTAGCAATCAGCCCCAGCATTTT.

The rearrangement uses TRBV6-1 and TRBJ1-2; D unclear. Germline-derived CDR1 and CDR2 are MNHNS and SASEGT. Trimming took off 2 bases at V and 6 bases at J, with 10 bases between the two ends. This CDR3 is built from 13 residues. CDR3 residues: CASSETPGNGYTF. Here the CDR3 DNA reads TGTGCCAGCAGTGAAACTCCGGGGAATGGCTACACCTTC.

In its sample, this clone was seen a few times. The genes are TRBV7-9 and TRBJ2-2; D possibly corresponds to TRBD2 (5 bases). The V gene's germline CDR1 is SEHNR and CDR2 FQNEAQ (reference sequence). The V and J ends lost 6 bases and 7 bases respectively, with 9 bases between them. This CDR3 comprises 12 residues. Here the CDR3 DNA reads TGTGCCAGCAGTCACGCGGGCGGGGAGCTGTTTTTT. Its translation: CASSHAGGELFF.

The chain employs TRBV19 and TRBJ2-7; D is possibly TRBD1 (6 bases). The CDR3 extends over 16 amino acids. Germline lookup yields CDR1 LNHDA and CDR2 SQIVND (reference sequence). With 5 bases removed from V and 4 bases from J, the gap between germline ends came to 21 bases. CDR3 coding DNA: TGTGCCAGTAGTGTCCCGCAAGACAGGAAAGATTACGAGCAGTACTTC. Translated, it gives CASSVPQDRKDYEQYF.

The chain employs TRBV12-5 and TRBJ2-7; TRBD1 is a possible D gene (6 bases). V was shortened by 0 bases and J by 0 bases, with 15 bases between the two germline ends. Germline CDR1 reads LGHNT; CDR2 reads FRNRAP. CDR3 size: 17 residues. CDR3 in amino acids: CASGLVPGHKISYEQYF. DNA of the CDR3: TGTGCTAGTGGTTTGGTTCCGGGACACAAAATCTCCTACGAGCAGTACTTC.

The chain recombines TRBV5-4 with TRBJ1-2, with D tentatively TRBD1 (5 bases). Trimming removed 5 bases at V and 2 bases at J, with 10 bases between. The CDR3 is 13 amino acids. Germline-derived CDR1 and CDR2 are SGHNT and YYREEE (reference sequence). The CDR3 loop is CASRGGGNYGYTF. The CDR3 DNA reads TGTGCCAGCAGGGGCGGGGGGAACTATGGCTACACCTTC.

The chain combines TRBV7-9 with TRBJ2-7; 7 nucleotides match TRBD1. This CDR3 is 14 amino acids long. Germline CDR1 and CDR2: SEHNR and FQNEAQ (reference sequence). The V segment lost 5 bases and the J segment 3 bases; nucleotides outside the gene matches: 7. This chain's CDR3 is CASSLTGDNYEQYF. The CDR3 coding sequence is TGTGCCAGCAGCCTAACAGGGGATAACTACGAGCAGTACTTC.

The chain combines TRBV30 with TRBJ1-5; D possibly corresponds to TRBD1 (6 bases). The CDR3 consists of 13 residues. Trimming took 3 bases from V and 2 from J, leaving 8 bases between them. Germline V gene lookup returns CDR1 GTSNPN and CDR2 SVGIG (reference sequence). Here the CDR3 reads CAWRTGGNQPQHF. In DNA, the CDR3 is TGTGCCTGGAGGACAGGTGGCAATCAGCCCCAGCATTTT.

CDR3: CAWRASGEQFF. The CDR3 DNA is TGTGCCTGGAGGGCTAGCGGTGAGCAGTTCTTC. This chain uses TRBV30 with TRBJ2-1, with 7 bases lining up with TRBD2. CDR1 and CDR2 (germline): GTSNPN, SVGIG (reference sequence). CDR3 size: 11 residues. V shed 3 bases and J 9 bases; nucleotides not matched to a gene: 2.

The chain joins TRBV2 to TRBJ1-4; 10 bases fit TRBD1. Trimming cost V 7 bases and J 0 bases; bases outside gene matches: 5. This CDR3 contains 16 residues. Germline lookup yields CDR1 SNHLY and CDR2 FYNNEI. The DNA of the CDR3 is TGTGCCAGCACTCGACAGGGGGCGACAACTAATGAAAAACTGTTTTTT. Translation gives CASTRQGATTNEKLFF.

CDR3 coding DNA: TGCGCCAGCAGCTTCAAACGGGGGAGCACAGATACGCAGTATTTT. Amino acids: CASSFKRGSTDTQYF. V is TRBV5-1 and J is TRBJ2-3; D might be TRBD2 (6 bases). Germline assignment: CDR1 SGHRS and CDR2 YFSETQ. The CDR3 contains 15 residues. V lost 2 bases to trimming and J lost 0 bases, with 10 bases between them.